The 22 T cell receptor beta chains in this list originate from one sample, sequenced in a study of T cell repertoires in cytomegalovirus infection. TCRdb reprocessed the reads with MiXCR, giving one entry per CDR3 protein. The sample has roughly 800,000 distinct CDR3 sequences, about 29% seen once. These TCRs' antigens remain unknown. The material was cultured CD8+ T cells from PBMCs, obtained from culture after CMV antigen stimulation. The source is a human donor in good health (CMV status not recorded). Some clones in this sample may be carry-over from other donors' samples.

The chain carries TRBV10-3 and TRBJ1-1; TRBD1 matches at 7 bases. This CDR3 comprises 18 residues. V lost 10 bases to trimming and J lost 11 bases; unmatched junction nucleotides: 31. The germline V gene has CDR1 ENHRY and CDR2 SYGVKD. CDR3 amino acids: CASGWDSVSAVPIKMAFF. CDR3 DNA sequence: TGTGCCAGCGGATGGGACAGCGTTTCTGCGGTACCGATCAAGATGGCTTTCTTT.

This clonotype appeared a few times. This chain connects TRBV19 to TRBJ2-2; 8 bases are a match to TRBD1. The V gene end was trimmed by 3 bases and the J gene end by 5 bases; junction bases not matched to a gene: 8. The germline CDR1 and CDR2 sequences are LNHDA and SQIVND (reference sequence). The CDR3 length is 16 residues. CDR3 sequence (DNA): TGTGCCAGTAGTATGGTCAGGGGGCAGAAGACCGGGGAGCTGTTTTTT. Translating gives CASSMVRGQKTGELFF.

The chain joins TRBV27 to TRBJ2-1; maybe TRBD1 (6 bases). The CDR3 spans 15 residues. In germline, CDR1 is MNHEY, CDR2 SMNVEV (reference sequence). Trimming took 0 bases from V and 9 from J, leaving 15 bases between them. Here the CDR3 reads CASSLSLTGWVEQFF. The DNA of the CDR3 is TGTGCCAGCAGTTTATCCCTGACAGGTTGGGTTGAGCAGTTCTTC.

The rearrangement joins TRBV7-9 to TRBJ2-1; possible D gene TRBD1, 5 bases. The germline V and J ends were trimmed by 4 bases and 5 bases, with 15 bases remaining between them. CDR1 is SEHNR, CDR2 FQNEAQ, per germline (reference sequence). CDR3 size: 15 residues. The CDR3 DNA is TGTGCCAGCAGCTATCCCTTGGACAAGAACAATGAGCAGTTCTTC. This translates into CASSYPLDKNNEQFF.

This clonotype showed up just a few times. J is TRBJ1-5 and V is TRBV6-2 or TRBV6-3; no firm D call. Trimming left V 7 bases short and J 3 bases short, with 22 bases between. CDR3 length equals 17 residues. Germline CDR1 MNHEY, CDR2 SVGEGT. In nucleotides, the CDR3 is TGTGCCAGCACTCCAATAGCGGGGTCTTCTCCCAATCAGCCCCAGCATTTT. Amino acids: CASTPIAGSSPNQPQHF.

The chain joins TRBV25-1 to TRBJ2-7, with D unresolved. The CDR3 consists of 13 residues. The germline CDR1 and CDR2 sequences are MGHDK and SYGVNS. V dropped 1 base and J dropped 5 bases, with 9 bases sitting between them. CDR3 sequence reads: CASSESYRDEQYF. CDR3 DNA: TGTGCCAGCAGTGAATCATATAGGGACGAGCAGTACTTC.

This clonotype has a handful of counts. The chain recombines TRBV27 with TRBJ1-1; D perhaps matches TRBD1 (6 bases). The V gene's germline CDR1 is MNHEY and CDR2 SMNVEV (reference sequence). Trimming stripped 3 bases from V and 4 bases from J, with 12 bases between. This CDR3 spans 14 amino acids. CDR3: CASSFRRGITEAFF. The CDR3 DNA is TGTGCCAGCAGTTTCCGCAGGGGTATCACTGAAGCTTTCTTT.

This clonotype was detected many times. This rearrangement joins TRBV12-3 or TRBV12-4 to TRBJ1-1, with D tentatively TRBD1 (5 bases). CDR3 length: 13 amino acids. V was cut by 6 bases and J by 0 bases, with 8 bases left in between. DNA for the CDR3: TGTGCCAGCAGAAGACAGTTGAACACTGAAGCTTTCTTT. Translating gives CASRRQLNTEAFF.

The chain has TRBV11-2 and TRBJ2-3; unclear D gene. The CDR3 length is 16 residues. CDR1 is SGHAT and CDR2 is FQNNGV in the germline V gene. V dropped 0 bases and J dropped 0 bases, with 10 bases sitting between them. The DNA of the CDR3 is TGTGCCAGCAGCTTAGAGGGGTTAGCTAGCACAGATACGCAGTATTTT. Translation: CASSLEGLASTDTQYF.

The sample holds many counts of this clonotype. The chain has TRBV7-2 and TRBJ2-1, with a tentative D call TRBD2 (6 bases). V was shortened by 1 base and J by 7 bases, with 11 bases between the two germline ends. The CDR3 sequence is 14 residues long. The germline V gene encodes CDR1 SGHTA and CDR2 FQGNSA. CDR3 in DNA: TGTGCCAGCAGCTTAGAACCCGGGGGAAATGAGCAGTTCTTC. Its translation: CASSLEPGGNEQFF.

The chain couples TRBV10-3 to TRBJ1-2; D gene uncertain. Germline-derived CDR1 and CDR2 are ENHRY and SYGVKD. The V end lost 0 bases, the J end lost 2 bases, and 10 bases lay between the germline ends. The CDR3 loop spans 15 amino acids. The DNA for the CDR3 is TGTGCCATCAGTGAGTCGGGCAGTGAAAACTATGGCTACACCTTC. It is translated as CAISESGSENYGYTF.

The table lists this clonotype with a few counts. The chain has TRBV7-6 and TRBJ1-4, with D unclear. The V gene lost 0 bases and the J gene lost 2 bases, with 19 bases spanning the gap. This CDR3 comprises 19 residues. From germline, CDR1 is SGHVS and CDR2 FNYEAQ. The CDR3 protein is CASSLAAPLPGVTNEKLFF. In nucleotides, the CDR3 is TGTGCCAGCAGCTTAGCAGCCCCCTTGCCCGGCGTGACTAATGAAAAACTGTTTTTT.

CDR3 coding DNA: TGTGCCAGCAGTTACTCAACTAGCGGGGGTAACTCCTACGAGCAGTACGTC. As protein: CASSYSTSGGNSYEQYV. This sequence joins TRBV6-2 or TRBV6-3 and TRBJ2-7; TRBD2 aligns across 11 bases. Germline V gives CDR1 MNHEY, CDR2 SVGEGT. There are 17 residues in the CDR3. J was trimmed by 0 bases and V by 0 bases; bases with no gene match: 4.

The CDR3 here is CASSFDPLPRYGYTF. The CDR3 DNA reads as TGTGCCAGCAGTTTCGACCCACTTCCCCGTTATGGCTACACCTTC. V is TRBV12-3 or TRBV12-4 and J is TRBJ1-2; no clear D. V shed 3 bases and J shed 5 bases, with 16 bases lying between them. The CDR3 runs 15 residues.

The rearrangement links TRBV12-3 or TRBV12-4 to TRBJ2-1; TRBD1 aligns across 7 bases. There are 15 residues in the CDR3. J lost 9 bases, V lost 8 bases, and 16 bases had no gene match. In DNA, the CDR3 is TGTGCCAGCCAAAGGGGGCAGGGGGACCGTGGTGAGCAGTTCTTC. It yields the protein CASQRGQGDRGEQFF.

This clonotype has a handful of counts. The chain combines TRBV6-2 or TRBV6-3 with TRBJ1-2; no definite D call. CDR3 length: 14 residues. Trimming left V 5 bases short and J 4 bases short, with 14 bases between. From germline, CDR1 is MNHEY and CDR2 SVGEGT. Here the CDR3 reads CASSNRRGTYGYTF. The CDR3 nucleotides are TGTGCCAGCAGTAACCGACGGGGAACCTATGGCTACACCTTC.

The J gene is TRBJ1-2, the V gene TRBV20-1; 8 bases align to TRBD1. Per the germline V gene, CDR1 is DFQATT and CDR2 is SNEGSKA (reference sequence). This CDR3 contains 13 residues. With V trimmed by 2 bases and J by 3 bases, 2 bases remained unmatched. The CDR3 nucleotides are TGCAGTGCTAGAACAGGGGGAGACTATGGCTACACCTTC. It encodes CSARTGGDYGYTF.

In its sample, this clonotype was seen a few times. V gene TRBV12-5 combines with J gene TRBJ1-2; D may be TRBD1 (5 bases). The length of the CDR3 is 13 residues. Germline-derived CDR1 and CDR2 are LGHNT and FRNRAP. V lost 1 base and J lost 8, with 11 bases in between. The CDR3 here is CASGLDRFLGYTF. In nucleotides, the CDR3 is TGTGCTAGTGGTTTGGACAGGTTTCTCGGCTACACCTTC.

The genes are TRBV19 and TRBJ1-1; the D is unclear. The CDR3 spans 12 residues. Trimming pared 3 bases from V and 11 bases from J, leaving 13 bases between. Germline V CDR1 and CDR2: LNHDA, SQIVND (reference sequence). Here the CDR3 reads CASSMFGVEAFF. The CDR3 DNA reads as TGTGCCAGTAGTATGTTCGGGGTGGAGGCTTTCTTT. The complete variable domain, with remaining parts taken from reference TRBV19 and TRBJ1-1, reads DGGITQSPKYLFRKEGQNVTLSCEQNLNHDAMYWYRQDPGQGLRLIYYSQIVNDFQKGDIAEGYSVSREKKESFPLTVTSAQKNPTAFYLCASSMFGVEAFFGQGTRLTVV.

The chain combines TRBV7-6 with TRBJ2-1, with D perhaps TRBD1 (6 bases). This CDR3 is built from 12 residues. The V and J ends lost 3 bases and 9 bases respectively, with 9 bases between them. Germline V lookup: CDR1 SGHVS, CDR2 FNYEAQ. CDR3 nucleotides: TGTGCCAGCAGCTTCGGACAGTCTGAGCAGTTCTTC. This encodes CASSFGQSEQFF. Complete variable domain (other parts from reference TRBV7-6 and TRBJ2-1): GAGVSQSPRYKVTKRGQDVALRCDPISGHVSLYWYRQALGQGPEFLTYFNYEAQQDKSGLPNDRFSAERPEGSISTLTIQRTEQRDSAMYRCASSFGQSEQFFGPGTRLTVL.

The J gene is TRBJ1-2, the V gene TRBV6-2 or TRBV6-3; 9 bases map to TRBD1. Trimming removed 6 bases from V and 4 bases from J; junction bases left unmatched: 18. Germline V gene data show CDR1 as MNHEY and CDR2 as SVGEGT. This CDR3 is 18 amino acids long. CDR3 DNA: TGTGCCAGCAGGACGGCGAGGATGGGACAGGGAATAGGCTATGGCTACACCTTC. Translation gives CASRTARMGQGIGYGYTF.

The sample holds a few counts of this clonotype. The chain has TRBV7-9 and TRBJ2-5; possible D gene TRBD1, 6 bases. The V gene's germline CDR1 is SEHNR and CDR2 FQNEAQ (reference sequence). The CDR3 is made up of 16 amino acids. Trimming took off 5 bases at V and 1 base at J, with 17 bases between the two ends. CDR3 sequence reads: CASSPRAGDLQETQYF. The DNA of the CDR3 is TGTGCCAGCAGCCCTAGGGCAGGGGATCTCCAAGAGACCCAGTACTTC.